The sequence of this T cell receptor beta chain was determined in a study of cytomegalovirus exposure and HLA in healthy donors. V was pared by 0 bases and J by 1 base, with 6 bases of the junction left unmatched. Germline loops: CDR1 GTSNPN, CDR2 SVGIG (reference sequence). The CDR3 loop spans 15 amino acids. This clone was seen only once. What it binds is not known. Notes on the study in general: A missense variant in DCLRE1C was later tied to TCR beta V- and J-gene trimming. A later analysis linked some 18,000 TCR beta sequences to HLA alleles at 0.05 false discovery rate. Presence/absence analysis assumed near-uniform sequencing depth across donors.

This PCR relied on a set of 60 Vbeta primers and 13 Jbeta primers. Profiled with immunoSEQ multiplex PCR; TCRdb holds only in-frame clones, not every one. The sample has more than 80,000 clones; 65% to 75% are singletons. The chain combines TRBV30 with TRBJ2-7, with 7 positions matching TRBD1. The receptor was derived from a female donor in good health and CMV-seropositive. The sample comprised PBMCs. In nucleotides, the CDR3 is TGTGCCTGGAGTGTACGGTTGACAGGGTCCTACGAGCAGTACTTC. Translation: CAWSVRLTGSYEQYF. The full variable domain, in which reference TRBV30 and TRBJ2-7 provide the parts outside the CDR3, is SQTIHQWPATLVQPVGSPLSLECTVEGTSNPNLYWYRQAAGRGLQLLFYSVGIGQISSEVPQNLSASRPQDRQFILSSKKLLLSDSGFYLCAWSVRLTGSYEQYFGPGTRLTVT.